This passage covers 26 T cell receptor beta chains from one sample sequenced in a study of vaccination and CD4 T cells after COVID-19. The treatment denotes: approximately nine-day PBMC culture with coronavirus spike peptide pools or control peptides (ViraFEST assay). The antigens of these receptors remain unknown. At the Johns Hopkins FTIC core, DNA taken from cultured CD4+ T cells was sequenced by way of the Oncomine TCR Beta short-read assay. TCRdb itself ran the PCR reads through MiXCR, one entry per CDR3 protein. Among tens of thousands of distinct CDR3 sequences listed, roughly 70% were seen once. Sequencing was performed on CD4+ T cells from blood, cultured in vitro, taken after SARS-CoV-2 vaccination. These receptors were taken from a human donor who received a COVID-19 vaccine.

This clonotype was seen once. The chain's CDR3 is CASSSRQGGEQYF. The CDR3 nucleotides are TGTGCCAGCAGCTCCCGACAGGGCGGCGAGCAGTACTTC. This chain links TRBV7-9 with TRBJ2-7; 7 positions agree with TRBD1. In germline, CDR1 is SEHNR, CDR2 FQNEAQ (reference sequence). CDR3 length equals 13 residues. Germline trimming cut 4 bases from V and 6 bases from J; bases unmatched to any gene: 6.

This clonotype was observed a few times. The CDR3 nucleotides read TGTGCCAGCCGGGAGGGCTCCTATAATTCACCCCTCCACTTT. Protein: CASREGSYNSPLHF. The chain uses TRBV27 and TRBJ1-6, with D hard to call. From germline, CDR1 is MNHEY and CDR2 SMNVEV (reference sequence). The germline V and J ends were trimmed by 8 bases and 0 bases, with 8 bases remaining between them. The CDR3 sequence is 14 residues long.

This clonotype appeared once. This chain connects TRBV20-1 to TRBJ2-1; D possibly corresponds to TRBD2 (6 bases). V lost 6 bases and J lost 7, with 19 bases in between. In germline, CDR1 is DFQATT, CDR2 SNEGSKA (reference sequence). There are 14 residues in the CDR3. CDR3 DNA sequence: TGCAGTGCCAATGAACCAAATCGGGGGAATGAGCAGTTCTTC. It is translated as CSANEPNRGNEQFF.

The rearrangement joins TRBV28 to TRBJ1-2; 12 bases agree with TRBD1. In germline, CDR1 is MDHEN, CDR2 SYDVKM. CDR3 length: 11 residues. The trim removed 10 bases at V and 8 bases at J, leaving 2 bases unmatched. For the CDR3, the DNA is TGTGCCACGGGACAGGGGGCCGGCTACACCTTC. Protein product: CATGQGAGYTF.

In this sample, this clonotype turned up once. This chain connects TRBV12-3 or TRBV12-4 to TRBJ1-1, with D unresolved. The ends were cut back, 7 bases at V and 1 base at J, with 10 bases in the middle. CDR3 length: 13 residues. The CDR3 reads CASTKTANTEAFF. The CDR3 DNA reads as TGTGCCAGCACCAAAACAGCGAACACTGAAGCTTTCTTT.

The CDR3 sequence: CSASRQGADIQYF. The DNA of the CDR3 is TGCAGTGCTAGTAGGCAGGGGGCGGACATTCAGTACTTC. The chain is built from TRBV20-1 and TRBJ2-4; TRBD1 matches 8 bases. Trimming took 3 bases from V and 8 from J; bases not matched to a gene: 6. There are 13 residues in the CDR3. Looked up from germline, CDR1 is DFQATT and CDR2 is SNEGSKA (reference sequence).

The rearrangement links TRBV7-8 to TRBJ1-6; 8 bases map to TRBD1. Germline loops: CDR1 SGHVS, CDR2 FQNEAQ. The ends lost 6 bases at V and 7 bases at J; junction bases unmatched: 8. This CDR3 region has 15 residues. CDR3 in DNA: TGTGCCAGCAGACTAATAGGGGACAGGAATTCACCCCTCCACTTT. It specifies CASRLIGDRNSPLHF.

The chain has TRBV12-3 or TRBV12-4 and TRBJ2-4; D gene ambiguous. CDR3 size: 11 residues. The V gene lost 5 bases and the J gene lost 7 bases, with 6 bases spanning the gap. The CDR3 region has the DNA TGTGCCAGCAGTACAGCCAACATTCAGTACTTC. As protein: CASSTANIQYF.

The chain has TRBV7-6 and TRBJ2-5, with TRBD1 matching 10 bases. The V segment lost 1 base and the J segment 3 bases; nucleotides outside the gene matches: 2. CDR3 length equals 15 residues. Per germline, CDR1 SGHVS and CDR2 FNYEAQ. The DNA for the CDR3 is TGTGCCAGCAGCTTAGGGGGGACAGGGGAAGAGACCCAGTACTTC. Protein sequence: CASSLGGTGEETQYF. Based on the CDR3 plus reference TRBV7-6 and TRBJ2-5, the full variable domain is GAGVSQSPRYKVTKRGQDVALRCDPISGHVSLYWYRQALGQGPEFLTYFNYEAQQDKSGLPNDRFSAERPEGSISTLTIQRTEQRDSAMYRCASSLGGTGEETQYFGPGTRLLVL.

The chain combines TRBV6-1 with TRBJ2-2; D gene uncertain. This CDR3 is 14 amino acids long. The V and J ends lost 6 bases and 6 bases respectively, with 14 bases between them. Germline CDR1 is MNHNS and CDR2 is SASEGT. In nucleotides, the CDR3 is TGTGCCAGCAGCCCTATTACAAGATCCGGGGAGCTGTTTTTT. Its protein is CASSPITRSGELFF.

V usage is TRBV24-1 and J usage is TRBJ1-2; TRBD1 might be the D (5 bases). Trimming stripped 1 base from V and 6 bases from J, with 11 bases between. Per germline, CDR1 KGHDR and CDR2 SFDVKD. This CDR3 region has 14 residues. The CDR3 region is CATSDFPGRNGYTF. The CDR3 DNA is TGTGCCACCAGTGATTTCCCGGGACGAAATGGCTACACCTTC.

The CDR3: CASSVGVEQPQHF. The CDR3, as DNA: TGTGCCAGCAGTGTGGGGGTTGAACAGCCCCAGCATTTT. The chain has TRBV2 and TRBJ1-5; D is perhaps TRBD1 (5 bases). CDR3 length: 13 amino acids. Trimming stripped 4 bases from V and 7 bases from J, with 11 bases between. The V gene's germline CDR1 is SNHLY and CDR2 FYNNEI. The full variable domain, with the rest looked up from reference TRBV2 and TRBJ1-5, is EPEVTQTPSHQVTQMGQEVILRCVPISNHLYFYWYRQILGQKVEFLVSFYNNEISEKSEIFDDQFSVERPDGSNFTLKIRSTKLEDSAMYFCASSVGVEQPQHFGDGTRLSIL.

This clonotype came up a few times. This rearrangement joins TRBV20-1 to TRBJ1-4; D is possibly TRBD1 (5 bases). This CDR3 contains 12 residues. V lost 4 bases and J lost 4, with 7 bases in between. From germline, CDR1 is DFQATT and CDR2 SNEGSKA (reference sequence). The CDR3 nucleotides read TGCAGTGCTACTAGGGGTAATGAAAAACTGTTTTTT. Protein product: CSATRGNEKLFF.

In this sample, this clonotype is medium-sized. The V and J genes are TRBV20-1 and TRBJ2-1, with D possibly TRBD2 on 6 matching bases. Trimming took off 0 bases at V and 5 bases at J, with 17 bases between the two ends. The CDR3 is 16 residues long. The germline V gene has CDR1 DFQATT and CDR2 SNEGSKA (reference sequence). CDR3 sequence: CSARDGLPSVNNEQFF. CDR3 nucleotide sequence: TGCAGTGCTAGAGATGGTCTACCTAGCGTGAACAATGAGCAGTTCTTC.

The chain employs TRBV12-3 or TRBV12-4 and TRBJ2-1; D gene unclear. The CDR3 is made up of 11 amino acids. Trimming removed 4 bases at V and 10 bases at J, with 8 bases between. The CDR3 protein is CASSSLNEQFF. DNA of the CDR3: TGTGCCAGCAGTTCGTTAAACGAGCAGTTCTTC.

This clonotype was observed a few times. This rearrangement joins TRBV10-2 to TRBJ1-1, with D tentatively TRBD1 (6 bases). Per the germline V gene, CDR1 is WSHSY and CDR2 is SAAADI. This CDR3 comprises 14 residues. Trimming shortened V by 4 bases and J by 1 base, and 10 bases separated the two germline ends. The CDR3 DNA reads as TGCGCCAGCAGTGTCGCGACAGGGAACACTGAAGCTTTCTTT. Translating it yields CASSVATGNTEAFF.

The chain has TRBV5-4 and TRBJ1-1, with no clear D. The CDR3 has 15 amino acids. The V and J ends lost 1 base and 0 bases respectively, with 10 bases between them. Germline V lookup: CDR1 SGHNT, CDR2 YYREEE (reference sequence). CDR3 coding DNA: TGTGCCAGCAGCTTGTTCGGACCATTGAACACTGAAGCTTTCTTT. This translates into CASSLFGPLNTEAFF.

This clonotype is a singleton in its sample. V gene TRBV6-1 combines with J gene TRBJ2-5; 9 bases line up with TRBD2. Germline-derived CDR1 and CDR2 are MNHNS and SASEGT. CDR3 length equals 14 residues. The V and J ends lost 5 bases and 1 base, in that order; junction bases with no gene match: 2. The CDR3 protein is CASSKTSGQETQYF. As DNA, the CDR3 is TGTGCCAGCAGTAAGACTAGCGGCCAAGAGACCCAGTACTTC.

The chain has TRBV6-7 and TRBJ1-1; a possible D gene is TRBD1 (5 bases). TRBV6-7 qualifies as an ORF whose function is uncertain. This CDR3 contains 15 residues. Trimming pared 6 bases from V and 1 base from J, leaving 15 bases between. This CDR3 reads CASSPYRRENTEAFF. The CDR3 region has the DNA TGTGCCAGCAGCCCCTACAGGCGCGAGAACACTGAAGCTTTCTTT.

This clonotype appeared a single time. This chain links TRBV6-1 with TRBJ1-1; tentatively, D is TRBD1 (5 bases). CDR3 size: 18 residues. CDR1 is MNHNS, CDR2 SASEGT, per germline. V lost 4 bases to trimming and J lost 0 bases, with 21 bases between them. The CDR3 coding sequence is TGTGCCAGCAGTGTGTTGCTCGGGGGAACACTAATGAACACTGAAGCTTTCTTT. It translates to CASSVLLGGTLMNTEAFF.

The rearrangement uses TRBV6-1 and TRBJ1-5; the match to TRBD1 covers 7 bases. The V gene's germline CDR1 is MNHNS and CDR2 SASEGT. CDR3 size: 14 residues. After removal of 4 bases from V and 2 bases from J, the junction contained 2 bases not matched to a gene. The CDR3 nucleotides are TGTGCCAGCAGTGGACAGGGCGGCAATCAGCCCCAGCATTTT. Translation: CASSGQGGNQPQHF.

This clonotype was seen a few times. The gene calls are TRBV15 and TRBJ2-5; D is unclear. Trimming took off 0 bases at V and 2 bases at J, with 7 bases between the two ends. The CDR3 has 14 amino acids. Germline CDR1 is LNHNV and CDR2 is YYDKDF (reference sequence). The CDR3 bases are TGTGCCACCAGCAGAGATCTAGTTCAAGAGACCCAGTACTTC. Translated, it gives CATSRDLVQETQYF.

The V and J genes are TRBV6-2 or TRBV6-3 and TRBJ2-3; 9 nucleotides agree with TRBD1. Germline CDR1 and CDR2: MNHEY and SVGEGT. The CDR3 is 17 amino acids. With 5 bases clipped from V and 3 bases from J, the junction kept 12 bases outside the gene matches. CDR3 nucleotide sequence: TGTGCCAGCAGTCCCGGACAGGGGTTGGCAGGGACAGATACGCAGTATTTT. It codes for CASSPGQGLAGTDTQYF.

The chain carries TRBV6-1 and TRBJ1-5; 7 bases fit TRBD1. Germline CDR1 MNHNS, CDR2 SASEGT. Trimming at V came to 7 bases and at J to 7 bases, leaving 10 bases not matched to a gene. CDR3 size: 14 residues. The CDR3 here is CASNSQGPGQPQHF. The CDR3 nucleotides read TGTGCCAGCAACTCACAGGGGCCGGGCCAGCCCCAGCATTTT.

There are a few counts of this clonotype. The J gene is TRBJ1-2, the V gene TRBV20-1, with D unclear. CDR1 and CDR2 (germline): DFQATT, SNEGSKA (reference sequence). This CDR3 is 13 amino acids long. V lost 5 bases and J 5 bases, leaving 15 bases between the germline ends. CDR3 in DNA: TGCAGTGCTTTCGACGGTGTGGCGTATGGCTACACCTTC. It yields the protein CSAFDGVAYGYTF.

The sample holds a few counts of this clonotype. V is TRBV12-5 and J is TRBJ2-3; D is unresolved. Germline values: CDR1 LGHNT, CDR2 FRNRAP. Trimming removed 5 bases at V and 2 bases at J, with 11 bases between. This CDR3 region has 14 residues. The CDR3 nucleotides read TGTGCTAGTGGTCTAAGGTCCAACACAGATACGCAGTATTTT. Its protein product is CASGLRSNTDTQYF. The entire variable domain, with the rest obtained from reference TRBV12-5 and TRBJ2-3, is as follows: DARVTQTPRHKVTEMGQEVTMRCQPILGHNTVFWYRQTMMQGLELLAYFRNRAPLDDSGMPKDRFSAEMPDATLATLKIQPSEPRDSAVYFCASGLRSNTDTQYFGPGTRLTVL.